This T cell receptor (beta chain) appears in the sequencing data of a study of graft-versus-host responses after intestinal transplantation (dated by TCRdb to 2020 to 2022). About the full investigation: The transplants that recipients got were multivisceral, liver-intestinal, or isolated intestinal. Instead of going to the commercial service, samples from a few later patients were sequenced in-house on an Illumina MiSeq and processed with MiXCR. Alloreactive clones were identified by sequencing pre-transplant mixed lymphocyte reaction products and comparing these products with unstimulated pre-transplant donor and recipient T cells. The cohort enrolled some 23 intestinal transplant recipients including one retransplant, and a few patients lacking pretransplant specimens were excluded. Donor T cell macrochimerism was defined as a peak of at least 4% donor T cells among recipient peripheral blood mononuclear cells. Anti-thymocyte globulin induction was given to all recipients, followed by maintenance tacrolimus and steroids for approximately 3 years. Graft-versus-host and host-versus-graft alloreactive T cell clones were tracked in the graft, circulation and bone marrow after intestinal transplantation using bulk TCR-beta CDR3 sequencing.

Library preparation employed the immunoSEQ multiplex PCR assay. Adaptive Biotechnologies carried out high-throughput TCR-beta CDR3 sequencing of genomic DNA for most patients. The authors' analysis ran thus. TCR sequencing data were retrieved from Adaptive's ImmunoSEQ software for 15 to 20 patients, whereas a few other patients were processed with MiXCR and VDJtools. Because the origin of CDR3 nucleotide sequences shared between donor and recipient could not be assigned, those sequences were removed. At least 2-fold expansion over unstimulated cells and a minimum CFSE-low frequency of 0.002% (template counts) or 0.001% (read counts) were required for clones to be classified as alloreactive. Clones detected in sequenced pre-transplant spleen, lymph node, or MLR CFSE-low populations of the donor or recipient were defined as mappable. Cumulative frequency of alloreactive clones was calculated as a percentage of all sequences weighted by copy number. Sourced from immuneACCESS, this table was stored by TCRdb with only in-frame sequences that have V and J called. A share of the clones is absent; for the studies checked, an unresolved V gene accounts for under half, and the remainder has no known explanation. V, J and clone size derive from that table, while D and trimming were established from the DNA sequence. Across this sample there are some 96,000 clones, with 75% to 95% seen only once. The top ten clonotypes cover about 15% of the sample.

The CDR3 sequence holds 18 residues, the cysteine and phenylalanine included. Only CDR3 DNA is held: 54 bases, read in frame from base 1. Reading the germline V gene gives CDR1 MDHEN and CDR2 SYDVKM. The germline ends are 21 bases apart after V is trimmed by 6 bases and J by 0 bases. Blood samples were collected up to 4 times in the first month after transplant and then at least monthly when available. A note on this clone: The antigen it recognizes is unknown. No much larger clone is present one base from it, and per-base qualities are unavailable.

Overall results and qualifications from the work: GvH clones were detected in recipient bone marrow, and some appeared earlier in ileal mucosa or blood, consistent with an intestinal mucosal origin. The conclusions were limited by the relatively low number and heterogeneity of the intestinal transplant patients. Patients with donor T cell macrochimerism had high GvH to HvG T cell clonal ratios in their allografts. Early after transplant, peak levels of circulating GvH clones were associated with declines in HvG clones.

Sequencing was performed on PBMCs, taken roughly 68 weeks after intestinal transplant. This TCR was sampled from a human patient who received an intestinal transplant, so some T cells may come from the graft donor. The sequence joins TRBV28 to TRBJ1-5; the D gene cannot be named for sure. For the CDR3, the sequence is CASRRINIGVYSNQPQHF. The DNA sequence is TGTGCCAGCAGGAGAATCAACATTGGAGTCTATAGCAATCAGCCCCAGCATTTT.